One and the same sample provided the 28 T cell receptor beta chains below, sequenced in a study of CD8 T cells in ankylosing spondylitis. Overall study findings and caveats: Among TCR beta sequences, a motif of roughly 8 highly homologous variants appeared characteristic of ankylosing spondylitis blood.

MiXCR, applied by TCRdb to the 5' RACE reads, yields one record per CDR3 protein. This sample has about 390,000 distinct CDR3 sequences, with 20% to 25% found just once. What these receptors recognize is not known. Sequencing was done on a sample of blood, either unsorted or a sorted T cell fraction (not recorded which). The receptor source for this set is a male donor with ankylosing spondylitis.

This chain links TRBV7-6 with TRBJ2-1, with 7 bases identical to TRBD1. V lost 2 bases and J lost 4; bases outside the gene matches: 2. The CDR3 totals 14 residues. Germline V gives CDR1 SGHVS, CDR2 FNYEAQ. The CDR3 loop reads CASSLTGVYNEQFF. In nucleotides, the CDR3 is TGTGCCAGCAGCTTAACAGGGGTATACAATGAGCAGTTCTTC. Using reference TRBV7-6 and TRBJ2-1 for the parts outside the CDR3, the full variable domain is GAGVSQSPRYKVTKRGQDVALRCDPISGHVSLYWYRQALGQGPEFLTYFNYEAQQDKSGLPNDRFSAERPEGSISTLTIQRTEQRDSAMYRCASSLTGVYNEQFFGPGTRLTVL.

This clonotype was found a few times. V gene TRBV2 combines with J gene TRBJ2-1; 10 positions agree with TRBD1. Germline values: CDR1 SNHLY, CDR2 FYNNEI. The CDR3 is made up of 15 amino acids. The junction had 7 bases not matched to a gene; V was cut back by 6 bases and J by 5 bases. CDR3 amino acids: CASRPGQGINNEQFF. The CDR3 coding sequence is TGTGCCAGCAGGCCGGGACAGGGGATTAACAATGAGCAGTTCTTC.

The V call is TRBV5-1, the J call TRBJ2-1; D may correspond to TRBD1 or TRBD2 (5 bases each). The germline CDR1 and CDR2 sequences are SGHRS and YFSETQ. The CDR3 consists of 16 residues. V was shortened by 0 bases and J by 2 bases, with 12 bases between the two germline ends. Written as DNA, the CDR3 is TGCGCCAGCAGCTTGGGAGGGTCGGGACCCTACAATGAGCAGTTCTTC. This translates into CASSLGGSGPYNEQFF. Supplemented by reference TRBV5-1 and TRBJ2-1, the full variable domain reads KAGVTQTPRYLIKTRGQQVTLSCSPISGHRSVSWYQQTPGQGLQFLFEYFSETQRNKGNFPGRFSGRQFSNSRSEMNVSTLELGDSALYLCASSLGGSGPYNEQFFGPGTRLTVL.

This chain links TRBV4-1 with TRBJ2-4; D is perhaps TRBD2 (5 bases). The germline V gene encodes CDR1 MGHRA and CDR2 YSYEKL. Trimming pared 3 bases from V and 0 bases from J, leaving 18 bases between. CDR3 length equals 18 residues. The CDR3 loop reads CASSQEAPPRIAKNIQYF. CDR3 nucleotides: TGCGCCAGCAGCCAGGAGGCCCCTCCTCGAATAGCCAAAAACATTCAGTACTTC.

This chain links TRBV24-1 with TRBJ1-1, with D unresolved. Trimming pared 3 bases from V and 7 bases from J, leaving 23 bases between. The CDR3 consists of 17 residues. Germline-derived CDR1 and CDR2 are KGHDR and SFDVKD. The CDR3 bases are TGTGCCACCAGTGATCTAGAGAATCACCGGGAACATGTTGAAGCTTTCTTT. Translation gives CATSDLENHREHVEAFF.

This clonotype appeared a few times. The chain carries TRBV29-1 and TRBJ2-6; D is ambiguous. Germline V CDR1 and CDR2: SQVTM, ANQGSEA. The length of the CDR3 is 14 residues. Trimming shortened V by 2 bases and J by 0 bases, and 5 bases separated the two germline ends. The CDR3 bases are TGCAGCGTTGAAAGCGTCTCTGGGGCCAACGTCCTGACTTTC. Its protein product is CSVESVSGANVLTF.

This clonotype was detected a few times. J is TRBJ2-1 and V is TRBV12-3 or TRBV12-4; 8 bases are a match to TRBD1. This CDR3 is 18 amino acids long. The V gene end was trimmed by 5 bases and the J gene end by 3 bases; junction bases not matched to a gene: 15. The CDR3 loop is CASSPRTGSPPGYNEQFF. The CDR3, as DNA: TGTGCCAGCAGTCCCCGGACAGGGTCCCCCCCCGGCTACAATGAGCAGTTCTTC.

This clonotype was counted a few times. The chain couples TRBV12-3 or TRBV12-4 to TRBJ1-1, with TRBD1 matching over 7 bases. With V trimmed by 5 bases and J by 4 bases, 10 bases remained unmatched. The CDR3 spans 15 residues. As DNA, the CDR3 is TGTGCCAGCAGTGGACAGGCCCCTGGGAGCACTGAAGCTTTCTTT. Translating it yields CASSGQAPGSTEAFF.

This clonotype was seen more than once but under ten times. V is TRBV7-3 and J is TRBJ2-3; the match to TRBD1 covers 8 bases. The CDR3 covers 16 residues. With V trimmed by 3 bases and J by 6 bases, 11 bases remained unmatched. Germline CDR1 SGHTA, CDR2 FQGTGA. CDR3 residues: CASSFSRSGQGDTQYF. The CDR3 DNA reads TGTGCCAGCAGCTTCTCGCGCTCCGGACAGGGCGATACGCAGTATTTT.

The genes are TRBV12-3 or TRBV12-4 and TRBJ2-1; 7 bases line up with TRBD2. V gave up 3 bases and J gave up 8 bases; unmatched junction bases: 4. The length of the CDR3 is 13 residues. The CDR3 coding sequence is TGTGCCAGCAGTTTGAGGGAGGGCGATGAGCAGTTCTTC. Its translation is CASSLREGDEQFF.

This clonotype has more than one count but fewer than ten. The gene calls are TRBV15 and TRBJ2-2, with 8 bases fitting TRBD1. With V trimmed by 3 bases and J by 6 bases, 3 bases remained unmatched. Germline V lookup: CDR1 LNHNV, CDR2 YYDKDF (reference sequence). This CDR3 region has 14 residues. The CDR3 here is CATSRDRAAGELFF. The CDR3 nucleotides read TGTGCCACCAGCAGGGACAGGGCCGCCGGGGAGCTGTTTTTT. Filled out from reference TRBV15 and TRBJ2-2, the complete variable domain reads DAMVIQNPRYQVTQFGKPVTLSCSQTLNHNVMYWYQQKSSQAPKLLFHYYDKDFNNEADTPDNFQSRRPNTSFCFLDIRSPGLGDTAMYLCATSRDRAAGELFFGEGSRLTVL.

This clonotype was detected a few times. V usage is TRBV12-3 or TRBV12-4 and J usage is TRBJ1-2, with 9 bases matching TRBD1. Trimming at V came to 1 base and at J to 7 bases, leaving 7 bases not matched to a gene. The CDR3 extends over 15 amino acids. The chain's CDR3 is CASSLGTGGASGYTF. DNA for the CDR3: TGTGCCAGCAGTTTAGGAACAGGGGGCGCATCTGGCTACACCTTC.

This clonotype was detected only a few times. V usage is TRBV7-8 and J usage is TRBJ2-3; TRBD2 matches 13 bases. The length of the CDR3 is 16 residues. V trimming: 4 bases; J trimming: 6 bases; junction bases outside the gene matches: 7. The V gene's germline CDR1 is SGHVS and CDR2 FQNEAQ. CDR3 protein: CASSSRTSGRVDTQYF. CDR3 in DNA: TGTGCCAGCAGCTCCCGGACTAGCGGGAGAGTGGATACGCAGTATTTT. Full variable domain (missing parts from reference TRBV7-8 and TRBJ2-3): GAGVSQSPRYKVAKRGQDVALRCDPISGHVSLFWYQQALGQGPEFLTYFQNEAQLDKSGLPSDRFFAERPEGSVSTLKIQRTQQEDSAVYLCASSSRTSGRVDTQYFGPGTRLTVL.

The chain combines TRBV4-1 with TRBJ1-4; 9 nucleotides align to TRBD1. With V trimmed by 3 bases and J by 10 bases, 12 bases remained unmatched. The length of the CDR3 is 16 residues. Germline V CDR1 and CDR2: MGHRA, YSYEKL. Here the CDR3 DNA reads TGCGCCAGCAGCCAGCCACAGGGGGCCAGCATTGGAAAACTGTTTTTT. Translating it yields CASSQPQGASIGKLFF.

This clonotype was counted only a few times. In DNA form, the CDR3 reads TGCGCCAGCAGCCGACGGGACAGGGGAGGGGCTACTAATGAAAAACTGTTTTTT. Residues: CASSRRDRGGATNEKLFF. J is TRBJ1-4 and V is TRBV4-3, with 10 positions matching TRBD1. The CDR3 covers 18 residues. The germline gives CDR1 LGHNA, CDR2 YSLEER. Unmatched junction bases numbered 10, after V lost 4 bases and J lost 2 bases.

This chain connects TRBV5-6 to TRBJ1-2, with 7 bases that match TRBD1. V was pared by 2 bases and J by 1 base, with 11 bases of the junction left unmatched. This CDR3 comprises 17 residues. Germline V lookup: CDR1 SGHDT, CDR2 YYEEEE. The DNA of the CDR3 is TGTGCCAGCAGCTTCAGGGGGACGGGCTTCATTAACTATGGCTACACCTTC. It encodes CASSFRGTGFINYGYTF.

The table lists this clonotype with a few counts. Here the CDR3 omits its conserved ending phenylalanine or tryptophan, so a read error is the likely source. It is unclear where the CDR3 begins or ends on the DNA, so no DNA is shown, and the CDR3 is as TCRdb lists it. The V and J genes are TRBV3-1 and TRBJ2-1; the DNA was not used to check the table's D call, TRBD1. The CDR3 numbers 14 amino acids, ends counted. Per germline, CDR1 LGHDT and CDR2 YNNKEL (reference sequence). This CDR3 reads CASSHLVGDGGVLG.

V usage is TRBV20-1 and J usage is TRBJ2-7; 10 bases match TRBD1. Germline V lookup: CDR1 DFQATT, CDR2 SNEGSKA (reference sequence). The CDR3 has 13 residues. The V gene end was trimmed by 1 base and the J gene end by 5 bases; junction bases not matched to a gene: 2. The CDR3: CSARGTGGNEQYF. For the CDR3, the DNA is TGCAGTGCTAGAGGGACAGGGGGGAACGAGCAGTACTTC.

The rearrangement joins TRBV28 to TRBJ1-1; 10 bases match TRBD1. This CDR3 has 12 amino acids. CDR1 is MDHEN, CDR2 SYDVKM, per germline. J was trimmed by 3 bases and V by 8 bases; bases with no gene match: 0. The CDR3 loop reads CASGQGDTEAFF. In DNA form, the CDR3 reads TGTGCCAGCGGACAGGGGGACACTGAAGCTTTCTTT.

This chain links TRBV5-6 with TRBJ2-7; D remains ambiguous. Trimming removed 2 bases from V and 4 bases from J, with 7 bases in between. There are 12 residues in the CDR3. Germline CDR1 reads SGHDT; CDR2 reads YYEEEE. Written as DNA, the CDR3 is TGTGCCAGCAGCTTCGCGGAATACGAGCAGTACTTC. It encodes CASSFAEYEQYF.

The chain has TRBV12-5 and TRBJ2-1, with 9 bases identical to TRBD2. Germline V gene data show CDR1 as LGHNT and CDR2 as FRNRAP. The length of the CDR3 is 17 residues. V lost 1 base, J lost 5 bases, and 9 bases stayed unmatched. CDR3 amino acids: CASGLGWGSGRNNEQFF. DNA of the CDR3: TGTGCTAGTGGTTTGGGGTGGGGAAGCGGGAGGAACAATGAGCAGTTCTTC. Using reference TRBV12-5 and TRBJ2-1 for the parts outside the CDR3, the full variable domain is DARVTQTPRHKVTEMGQEVTMRCQPILGHNTVFWYRQTMMQGLELLAYFRNRAPLDDSGMPKDRFSAEMPDATLATLKIQPSEPRDSAVYFCASGLGWGSGRNNEQFFGPGTRLTVL.

The rearrangement joins TRBV4-1 to TRBJ2-5; D might be TRBD1 or TRBD2, each matching 5 bases. This CDR3 is built from 16 residues. Trimming took off 3 bases at V and 4 bases at J, with 18 bases between the two ends. CDR1 is MGHRA, CDR2 YSYEKL, per germline. The CDR3 reads CASSQNRRDLGETQYF. In nucleotides, the CDR3 is TGCGCCAGCAGCCAGAACCGCCGGGACCTGGGAGAGACCCAGTACTTC.

The chain couples TRBV20-1 to TRBJ1-6, with 11 nucleotides matching TRBD1. Germline loops: CDR1 DFQATT, CDR2 SNEGSKA (reference sequence). The CDR3 extends over 13 amino acids. J lost 9 bases, V lost 3 bases, and 1 base had no gene match. CDR3 loop: CSARGQGGSPLHF. CDR3 DNA: TGCAGTGCTAGGGGACAGGGGGGTTCACCCCTCCACTTT.

This clonotype was seen a few times. The V and J genes are TRBV4-1 and TRBJ2-2; D ambiguous. V dropped 2 bases and J dropped 4 bases, with 11 bases sitting between them. The CDR3 runs 15 residues. Per the germline V gene, CDR1 is MGHRA and CDR2 is YSYEKL. The CDR3: CASSQPSRATGELFF. The CDR3 nucleotides read TGCGCCAGCAGCCAACCTAGTCGGGCCACCGGGGAGCTGTTTTTT.

The rearrangement links TRBV9 to TRBJ2-7; D is perhaps TRBD1 (6 bases). Germline CDR1 SGDLS, CDR2 YYNGEE. V dropped 4 bases and J dropped 4 bases, with 15 bases sitting between them. The CDR3 loop spans 14 amino acids. This CDR3 reads CASSFGAGEYEQYF. The CDR3 DNA sequence: TGTGCCAGCAGCTTTGGGGCAGGGGAGTACGAGCAGTACTTC.

Only a few counts were recorded for this clonotype. Possible read error: a much larger clone is one base away. The chain combines TRBV6-6 with TRBJ2-7, with TRBD1 as a possible D gene (6 bases). CDR3 length: 13 amino acids. Germline V lookup: CDR1 MNHNY, CDR2 SVGAGI (reference sequence). V lost 6 bases to trimming and J lost 1 base, with 10 bases between them. In nucleotides, the CDR3 is TGTGCCAGCAGGAGGACAGAGTCCTACGAGCAGTACTTC. Translated, it gives CASRRTESYEQYF.

The chain is built from TRBV11-1 and TRBJ2-7; 9 bases map to TRBD2. V dropped 3 bases and J dropped 5; count of bases not matched to a gene: 11. The CDR3 extends over 16 amino acids. Germline lookup yields CDR1 SGHAT and CDR2 FQDESV (reference sequence). The CDR3 here is CASSLHPKAGGHEQYF. In nucleotides, the CDR3 is TGTGCCAGCAGCTTGCATCCGAAAGCGGGAGGTCACGAGCAGTACTTC.

This clonotype was counted a few times. V gene TRBV4-1 combines with J gene TRBJ2-3; no definite D call. Between the trimmed V and J ends, which lost 1 base and 2 bases, there was a span of 7 bases. This CDR3 has 14 residues. Germline CDR1 reads MGHRA; CDR2 reads YSYEKL. The CDR3 is CASSQGSFTDTQYF. The CDR3 coding sequence is TGCGCCAGCAGCCAAGGCAGTTTCACAGATACGCAGTATTTT.